Presented here are 22 T cell receptor beta chains from one specimen sequenced in a study of T cells in localized non-small cell lung cancer. This table comes from immunoSEQ multiplex PCR, and its TCRdb copy is limited to in-frame clones, with some not included. The profile shows fewer than 25,000 clones, roughly 86% of them singletons. This material consisted of peripheral blood, taken before any cancer treatment. These receptors were taken from a male donor aged 60 or over with stage II squamous cell lung carcinoma.

The rearrangement links TRBV27 to TRBJ1-4; possibly TRBD1 for D (5 bases). Germline V gene lookup returns CDR1 MNHEY and CDR2 SMNVEV (reference sequence). The CDR3 sequence is 15 residues long. The germline V and J ends were trimmed by 4 bases and 4 bases, with 13 bases remaining between them. CDR3 in DNA: TGTGCCAGCAGTTCTTATGACAGTATTAATGAAAAACTGTTTTTT. Amino acids: CASSSYDSINEKLFF.

The rearrangement joins TRBV7-9 to TRBJ2-2, with TRBD2 as a possible D gene (5 bases). CDR1 SEHNR and CDR2 FQNEAQ come from the germline V gene (reference sequence). The CDR3 runs 14 residues. The V and J ends lost 5 bases and 2 bases respectively, with 9 bases between them. The CDR3 is CASSPEGNTGELFF. CDR3 DNA: TGTGCCAGCAGCCCCGAGGGAAACACCGGGGAGCTGTTTTTT.

This clone appeared once. CDR3 coding DNA: TGCGCCAGCACCCTTCCCCGAATAGGAAAGGTGAGATGGCCTGGCTACGAGCAGTACTTC. Amino acid sequence: CASTLPRIGKVRWPGYEQYF. The rearrangement links TRBV23-1 to TRBJ2-7; no definite D call. TRBV23-1 is an ORF for which the function is uncertain. The CDR3 is 20 amino acids. Trimming removed 7 bases at V and 3 bases at J, with 34 bases between.

This clone turned up a few times. The sample carries other DNA sequences with the same CDR3. The chain has TRBV30 and TRBJ1-3; a possible D gene is TRBD1 (5 bases). Trimming stripped 2 bases from V and 0 bases from J, with 11 bases between. Germline V gene sequence: CDR1 GTSNPN, CDR2 SVGIG (reference sequence). The CDR3 consists of 15 residues. As DNA, the CDR3 is TGTGCCTGGAGTAGGGACTCCGGCTCTGGAAACACCATATATTTT. Its translation is CAWSRDSGSGNTIYF.

This clone is labeled medium-sized (0.01 to 0.1%). The chain uses TRBV7-2 and TRBJ1-1, with D unclear. The V and J ends lost 0 bases and 3 bases respectively, with 5 bases between them. This CDR3 region has 13 residues. Germline CDR1 and CDR2: SGHTA and FQGNSA. This chain's CDR3 is CASSLAGDTEAFF. The CDR3 nucleotides are TGTGCCAGCAGCTTAGCGGGTGACACTGAAGCTTTCTTT.

This clone was observed a single time. The chain recombines TRBV9 with TRBJ2-3, with 7 positions matching TRBD2. With 1 base clipped from V and 0 bases from J, the junction kept 5 bases outside the gene matches. CDR1 is SGDLS, CDR2 YYNGEE, per germline. CDR3 length: 16 amino acids. The CDR3 DNA sequence: TGTGCCAGCAGCGTAACGGCTAGCGGCAGCACAGATACGCAGTATTTT. Amino acids: CASSVTASGSTDTQYF.

V and J are TRBV9 and TRBJ1-3; 8 bases align to TRBD1. CDR3 size: 17 residues. Looked up from germline, CDR1 is SGDLS and CDR2 is YYNGEE. Losses at the gene ends were 4 bases for V and 0 bases for J; bases not matched to a gene: 9. CDR3 in amino acids: CASSPGGQVHSGNTIYF. The CDR3 nucleotides read TGTGCCAGCAGCCCTGGGGGACAGGTTCACTCTGGAAACACCATATATTTT.

This sequence joins TRBV11-2 and TRBJ1-1; D uncertain. CDR1 SGHAT and CDR2 FQNNGV come from the germline V gene. This CDR3 spans 15 amino acids. The V end was cut by 1 base, the J end by 2 bases, with 11 bases between. This chain's CDR3 is CASSLGAVGNTEAFF. In DNA form, the CDR3 reads TGTGCCAGCAGCTTAGGGGCGGTCGGAAACACTGAAGCTTTCTTT.

A single count supports this clone. This chain uses TRBV30 with TRBJ2-5, with D unclear. Trimming left V 2 bases short and J 4 bases short, with 8 bases between. Per germline, CDR1 GTSNPN and CDR2 SVGIG (reference sequence). The CDR3 totals 12 residues. CDR3 nucleotide sequence: TGTGCCTGGAGTTTTAACGCAGAGACCCAGTACTTC. This translates into CAWSFNAETQYF. The full variable domain, its missing parts supplied by reference TRBV30 and TRBJ2-5, is SQTIHQWPATLVQPVGSPLSLECTVEGTSNPNLYWYRQAAGRGLQLLFYSVGIGQISSEVPQNLSASRPQDRQFILSSKKLLLSDSGFYLCAWSFNAETQYFGPGTRLLVL.

V usage is TRBV6-1 and J usage is TRBJ2-2; D gene uncertain. The CDR3 spans 14 residues. The germline gives CDR1 MNHNS, CDR2 SASEGT. V was cut by 3 bases and J by 4 bases, with 9 bases left in between. The chain's CDR3 is CASSDSVPTGELFF. The CDR3 region has the DNA TGTGCCAGCAGTGATTCCGTTCCCACCGGGGAGCTGTTTTTT.

The rearrangement uses TRBV5-6 and TRBJ1-2; 7 nucleotides match TRBD1. Trimming cost V 3 bases and J 3 bases; bases outside gene matches: 5. This CDR3 is built from 14 residues. Germline-derived CDR1 and CDR2 are SGHDT and YYEEEE. In DNA form, the CDR3 reads TGTGCCAGCAGCTCGGGACAGCGTGACTATGGCTACACCTTC. Protein: CASSSGQRDYGYTF.

The J gene is TRBJ2-7, the V gene TRBV7-8, with 7 nucleotides matching TRBD1. There are 13 residues in the CDR3. Germline values: CDR1 SGHVS, CDR2 FQNEAQ. V lost 1 base, J lost 4 bases, and 1 base stayed unmatched. The CDR3 DNA reads as TGTGCCAGCAGCTTAGACAGGGGATACGAGCAGTACTTC. Its translation: CASSLDRGYEQYF.

This clone was seen once. This chain uses TRBV2 with TRBJ2-5, with D perhaps matching TRBD1 (6 bases). CDR1 and CDR2 from the germline V gene are SNHLY and FYNNEI. The V end lost 7 bases, the J end lost 5 bases, and 14 bases lay between the germline ends. CDR3 length: 13 amino acids. In DNA, the CDR3 is TGTGCCAGCACTACAGGGTACGGGGAGACCCAGTACTTC. Protein sequence: CASTTGYGETQYF.

The CDR3 coding sequence is TGTGCCAGCAGCCGCGACAGGTATCAGCCCCAGCATTTT. This codes for CASSRDRYQPQHF. V usage is TRBV7-2 and J usage is TRBJ1-5; possible D gene TRBD1, 6 bases. Germline loops: CDR1 SGHTA, CDR2 FQGNSA. CDR3 length: 13 amino acids. Trimming stripped 5 bases from V and 5 bases from J, with 10 bases between.

Only a few counts were recorded for this clone. J is TRBJ2-2 and V is TRBV5-1; D gene uncertain. The CDR3 totals 14 residues. V was trimmed by 0 bases and J by 0 bases, leaving 3 bases between them. The germline V gene has CDR1 SGHRS and CDR2 YFSETQ. CDR3 loop: CASSLAPNTGELFF. DNA for the CDR3: TGCGCCAGCAGCTTGGCCCCGAACACCGGGGAGCTGTTTTTT.

J is TRBJ2-1 and V is TRBV25-1; possibly TRBD1 or TRBD2 for D (5 bases each). The CDR3 covers 15 residues. Germline V lookup: CDR1 MGHDK, CDR2 SYGVNS. With 4 bases removed from V and 3 bases from J, the gap between germline ends came to 13 bases. The CDR3 DNA reads as TGTGCCAGCAGTGCCCCCCTGGGGGTCTACAATGAGCAGTTCTTC. As protein: CASSAPLGVYNEQFF.

V usage is TRBV2 and J usage is TRBJ2-2; a weak D match, TRBD1 (6 bases). The V end lost 10 bases, the J end lost 5 bases, and 11 bases lay between the germline ends. This CDR3 contains 12 residues. The germline gives CDR1 SNHLY, CDR2 FYNNEI. CDR3 DNA: TGTGCCACCCAAGGGGGAACCGGGGAGCTGTTTTTT. Protein sequence: CATQGGTGELFF.

The chain couples TRBV30 to TRBJ2-6; 10 bases align to TRBD1. Germline values: CDR1 GTSNPN, CDR2 SVGIG (reference sequence). The CDR3 sequence is 17 residues long. Germline trimming cut 3 bases from V and 0 bases from J; bases unmatched to any gene: 5. This chain's CDR3 is CAWRWTGGGSGANVLTF. The DNA of the CDR3 is TGTGCCTGGAGATGGACAGGGGGAGGCTCTGGGGCCAACGTCCTGACTTTC.

This clone was recorded a few times. CDR3 amino acids: CSGGTPSGIGNEQFF. The CDR3 DNA reads TGCAGCGGGGGAACACCTAGCGGGATCGGCAATGAGCAGTTCTTC. This rearrangement joins TRBV29-1 to TRBJ2-1; 9 positions agree with TRBD2. With V trimmed by 7 bases and J by 6 bases, 13 bases remained unmatched. CDR3 size: 15 residues. Looked up from germline, CDR1 is SQVTM and CDR2 is ANQGSEA.

This rearrangement joins TRBV6-5 to TRBJ1-1; 9 bases map to TRBD1. The V gene's germline CDR1 is MNHEY and CDR2 SVGAGI. The CDR3 consists of 14 residues. V lost 7 bases, J lost 0 bases, and 3 bases stayed unmatched. CDR3 residues: CASNRDRVNTEAFF. The CDR3 DNA follows: TGTGCCAGCAATAGGGACAGGGTGAACACTGAAGCTTTCTTT.

This clone was seen more than once but under ten times. J is TRBJ1-2 and V is TRBV28; 7 bases are a match to TRBD1. The V gene end was trimmed by 5 bases and the J gene end by 2 bases; junction bases not matched to a gene: 8. CDR3 length: 15 residues. CDR1 and CDR2 (germline): MDHEN, SYDVKM. CDR3: CASSPRDRVNYGYTF. CDR3 nucleotides: TGTGCCAGCAGTCCAAGAGACAGGGTCAACTATGGCTACACCTTC.

V and J are TRBV21-1 and TRBJ2-5; the table's D call, TRBD1, was not checked against the DNA. TRBV21-1 has pseudogene status. The CDR3 has 14 residues. The CDR3, as DNA: TGTGCCAGCAGCAAACTGGCAGGGCAAGAGACCCAGTACTTC. This codes for CASSKLAGQETQYF.